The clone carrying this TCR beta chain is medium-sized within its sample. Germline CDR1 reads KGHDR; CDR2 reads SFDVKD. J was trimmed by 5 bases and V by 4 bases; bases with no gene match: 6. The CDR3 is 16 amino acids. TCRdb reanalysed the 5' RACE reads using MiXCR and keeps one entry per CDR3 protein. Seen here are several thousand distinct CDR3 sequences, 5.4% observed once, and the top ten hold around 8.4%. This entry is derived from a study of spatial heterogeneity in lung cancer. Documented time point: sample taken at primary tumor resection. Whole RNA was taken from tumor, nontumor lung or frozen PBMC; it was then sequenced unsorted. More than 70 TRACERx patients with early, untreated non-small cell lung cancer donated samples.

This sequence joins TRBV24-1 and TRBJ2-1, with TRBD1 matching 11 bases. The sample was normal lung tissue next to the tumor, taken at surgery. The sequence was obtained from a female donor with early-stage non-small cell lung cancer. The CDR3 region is CATSDPGTGGHNEQFF. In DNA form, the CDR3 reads TGTGCCACCAGTGACCCCGGGACAGGGGGACACAATGAGCAGTTCTTC.